This TCR beta chain is drawn from a study of blood T cells in healthy people across ages. Whole-study results and caveats: When set beside aged donors, long-lived donors presented more naive CD4+ cells and higher diversity. There was no known CMV status for donors, so expanded clonotype changes were possibly confounded.

Primers used in a second PCR of roughly 6 to 11 cycles were a sample-barcoded 5' primer and a J-beta primer mix. A single record per CDR3 protein comes from TCRdb applying MiXCR to the 5' RACE reads. The sample shows some 730,000 distinct CDR3 sequences, approximately 22% of them seen only once. This CDR3 has 15 residues. CDR1 is SGHTA and CDR2 is FQGNSA in the germline V gene. V was clipped by 5 bases and J by 3 bases, with 14 bases between them. This clonotype has only a few counts. What it recognizes is unknown. This receptor was identified in a man aged 70-80 years in good health. The sample taken for sequencing was blood. This sequence joins TRBV7-2 and TRBJ1-5; D is possibly TRBD1 (6 bases). CDR3 residues: CASSLSGANNQPQHF. For the CDR3, the DNA is TGTGCCAGCAGCCTATCGGGGGCCAACAATCAGCCCCAGCATTTT.